This T cell receptor beta chain emerged from a study of cytomegalovirus exposure and HLA in healthy donors. Turning to the study itself: The roughly 120 validation repertoires, a later analysis reported, used the same platform as the approximately 630 first-cohort repertoires. Findings and caveats of the study: Researchers counted around 150 TCR beta chains as cytomegalovirus-associated.

Repertoires were generated with immunoSEQ multiplex PCR, while TCRdb's copy carries only in-frame clones and drops some. The sample records approximately 200,000 clones, roughly 88% being singletons. Worth noting for this clone: Its antigen remains unknown.

Germline values: CDR1 SGHTA, CDR2 FQGTGA. The CDR3 has 15 residues. Trimming took 6 bases from V and 6 from J; bases not matched to a gene: 10. Sequences were obtained from PBMCs. This clonotype was sampled from a woman aged 18-29 years in good health and CMV-seronegative. This chain uses TRBV7-3 with TRBJ2-2, with 7 bases lining up with TRBD2. The CDR3 DNA follows: TGTGCCAGCAGTAACCCAGCGGGAACTGCCGGGGAGCTGTTTTTT. Residues: CASSNPAGTAGELFF.